These 4 T cell receptor beta chains were all obtained from the same sample, sequenced in a study of patients and donors after allogeneic stem cell transplantation. A single record per CDR3 protein comes from TCRdb applying MiXCR to the RT-PCR reads. The table lists about a million distinct CDR3 sequences, under 20% of them singletons. Sequencing was performed on blood, either unsorted or a sorted T cell fraction (not recorded which). The source is a human donor who was either an allogeneic HSCT recipient or a stem cell or donor lymphocyte infusion donor (not recorded which). It is not recorded whose cells these are; they may come from a transplant donor.

V usage is TRBV18 and J usage is TRBJ2-1; possible D gene TRBD2, 7 bases. This CDR3 spans 17 amino acids. Germline CDR1 KGHSH, CDR2 LQKENI. Trimming took off 1 base at V and 7 bases at J, with 20 bases between the two ends. CDR3 DNA sequence: TGTGCCAGCTCACCACAGGGGATGGGGGGGCCGGTGAATGAGCAGTTCTTC. It encodes CASSPQGMGGPVNEQFF.

The rearrangement joins TRBV5-6 to TRBJ1-2; possible D gene TRBD1, 6 bases. The CDR3 is made up of 14 amino acids. In germline, CDR1 is SGHDT, CDR2 YYEEEE. V was pared by 3 bases and J by 2 bases, with 11 bases between. CDR3 region: CASSSYRVNYGYTF. As DNA, the CDR3 is TGTGCCAGCAGCTCCTACAGGGTGAACTATGGCTACACCTTC.

This clonotype was seen a few times. V gene TRBV27 combines with J gene TRBJ1-2, with no clear D. Trimming took off 4 bases at V and 0 bases at J, with 12 bases between the two ends. Germline V gene sequence: CDR1 MNHEY, CDR2 SMNVEV (reference sequence). CDR3 length: 15 residues. The CDR3 region is CASSSTEEANYGYTF. In DNA form, the CDR3 reads TGTGCCAGCAGTTCTACAGAAGAAGCTAACTATGGCTACACCTTC.

The rearrangement links TRBV11-1 to TRBJ1-4, with TRBD1 identical over 7 bases. There are 18 residues in the CDR3. The J segment lost 1 base and the V segment lost 6 bases, leaving 14 bases of the junction unmatched. CDR1 and CDR2 from the germline V gene are SGHAT and FQDESV (reference sequence). Here the CDR3 reads CASSERGRTGLTNEKLFF. DNA of the CDR3: TGTGCCAGCAGTGAACGCGGCCGGACAGGCCTAACTAATGAAAAACTGTTTTTT. The whole variable domain, remainder taken from reference TRBV11-1 and TRBJ1-4, is EAEVAQSPRYKITEKSQAVAFWCDPISGHATLYWYRQILGQGPELLVQFQDESVVDDSQLPKDRFSAERLKGVDSTLKIQPAELGDSAMYLCASSERGRTGLTNEKLFFGSGTQLSVL.